This T cell receptor beta chain emerged from a study of cytomegalovirus exposure and HLA in healthy donors. Whole-study findings and limits: In a later analysis, common viral pathogens appeared linked to several of the most significant clusters.

With respect to this clone: Its antigen is undetermined.

Looked up from germline, CDR1 is SGHAT and CDR2 is FQNNGV. The CDR3 loop spans 15 amino acids. Trimming pared 5 bases from V and 8 bases from J, leaving 19 bases between. Researchers ran the PCR with 60 Vbeta and 13 Jbeta primers. This table comes from immunoSEQ multiplex PCR, and its TCRdb copy is limited to in-frame clones, with some not included. The data hold about 76,000 clones, with roughly 73% observed a single time. The chain carries TRBV11-2 and TRBJ2-1; D might be TRBD2 (6 bases). This sequence was found in a woman aged 40 to 49 in good health and CMV-seropositive. Specimen: PBMCs. CDR3 coding DNA: TGTGCCAGCAGCCATCGACTAGGATACAACGATGAGCAGTTCTTC. This codes for CASSHRLGYNDEQFF. Looking up the rest from reference TRBV11-2 and TRBJ2-1 gives the full variable domain: EAGVAQSPRYKIIEKRQSVAFWCNPISGHATLYWYQQILGQGPKLLIQFQNNGVVDDSQLPKDRFSAERLKGVDSTLKIQPAKLEDSAVYLCASSHRLGYNDEQFFGPGTRLTVL.